A selection of T cell receptor beta chains follows, all from one sample in a study of cytomegalovirus exposure and HLA in healthy donors. Sequencing was performed with immunoSEQ multiplex PCR; in TCRdb, only in-frame clones are kept and a portion is missing. The sample lists some 130,000 clones; 75% to 85% were seen once. Specimen: PBMCs. The receptors shown here come from a male donor in good health and CMV-seronegative. Both conserved end residues are part of each CDR3. A D gene is named only where the DNA matches it firmly. Expanded clones are given a class, and other clones once, few, many or no size at all.

j_call clone_size v_call d_call cdr3_aa cdr3_nt
TRBJ1-3 . TRBV7-2 TRBD1 CASSLVPGTGTLNTIYF TGTGCCAGCAGCTTAGTACCCGGGACAGGGACCCTAAACACCATATATTTT
TRBJ1-5 . TRBV5-1 TRBD1 CASSLGQGDQPQHF TGCGCCAGCAGCTTGGGACAGGGTGATCAGCCCCAGCATTTT
TRBJ2-2 . TRBV29-1 TRBD2 CSARGGRNTGELFF TGCAGCGCCCGGGGGGGGAGAAACACCGGGGAGCTGTTTTTT
TRBJ1-5 . TRBV9 . CASSVRGDNQPQHF TGTGCCAGCAGCGTACGGGGGGACAATCAGCCCCAGCATTTT
TRBJ2-7 . TRBV9 . CASSPLPGFSYEQYF TGTGCCAGCAGCCCACTACCGGGTTTCTCCTACGAGCAGTACTTC
TRBJ2-1 . TRBV5-4 TRBD2 CASTLAGSEQFF TGTGCCAGCACTCTAGCGGGGAGTGAGCAGTTCTTC
TRBJ2-5 . TRBV6-5 TRBD2 CASRPGGNQETQYF TGTGCCAGCAGGCCCGGGGGGAACCAAGAGACCCAGTACTTC
TRBJ2-5 . TRBV29-1 TRBD2 CSVGLAGGRETQYF TGCAGCGTGGGACTAGCGGGGGGGCGTGAGACCCAGTACTTC
TRBJ2-3 once TRBV4-3 . CASSPGRGTDTQYF TGCGCCAGCAGCCCAGGACGGGGGACAGATACGCAGTATTTT
TRBJ2-7 . TRBV7-6 . CASSLGQGGSYEQYF TGTGCCAGCAGCTTAGGACAGGGAGGATCCTACGAGCAGTACTTC
TRBJ2-2 once TRBV7-9 TRBD1 CASSLGTGESGELFF TGTGCCAGCAGCCTTGGGACAGGGGAGAGCGGGGAGCTGTTTTTT
TRBJ2-7 . TRBV6-1 . CASTLTVGYEQYF TGTGCCAGCACTCTTACTGTTGGCTACGAGCAGTACTTC
TRBJ2-5 . TRBV27 TRBD2 CASSRLLAGGQETQYF TGTGCCAGCAGCCGCCTACTAGCGGGGGGGCAAGAGACCCAGTACTTC
TRBJ2-2 . TRBV7-9 TRBD1 CASSLTPGTGSSGELFF TGTGCCAGCAGCTTAACCCCCGGGACAGGGTCATCCGGGGAGCTGTTTTTT
TRBJ2-5 once TRBV4-3 . CASSPGSQETQYF TGCGCCAGCAGCCCGGGATCTCAAGAGACCCAGTACTTC
TRBJ1-1 . TRBV7-2 . CASSLEEARAFPFF TGTGCCAGCAGCTTAGAGGAGGCGAGGGCTTTTCCTTTCTTT
TRBJ1-1 . TRBV9 . CASSPSPGGGTEAFF TGTGCCAGCAGCCCCAGTCCGGGGGGCGGAACTGAAGCTTTCTTT
TRBJ1-4 few TRBV6-6 TRBD1 CASSTGEGATNEKLFF TGTGCCAGCAGTACAGGGGAAGGAGCAACTAATGAAAAACTGTTTTTT
TRBJ1-1 . TRBV15 . CATRSQGFEAFF TGTGCCACCAGAAGTCAGGGGTTTGAAGCTTTCTTT
TRBJ1-4 . TRBV5-6 . CASSSLTTNEKLFF TGTGCCAGCAGCAGCCTCACAACTAATGAAAAACTGTTTTTT
TRBJ2-5 . TRBV5-1 . CASSPLAGGETQYF TGCGCCAGCAGCCCACTGGCGGGCGGAGAGACCCAGTACTTC
TRBJ2-7 . TRBV27 . CASSLSNRERYEQYF TGTGCCAGCAGTTTATCGAATCGGGAAAGATACGAGCAGTACTTC
TRBJ1-1 . TRBV19 . CASSWVRVGMNTEAFF TGTGCCAGTAGCTGGGTCAGGGTGGGGATGAACACTGAAGCTTTCTTT
TRBJ1-2 . TRBV6-5 TRBD1 CASSSGTGVWGYTF TGTGCCAGCAGTTCCGGGACAGGGGTTTGGGGCTACACCTTC